This T cell receptor beta chain was captured by sequencing in a study of T cells in pancreatic ductal adenocarcinoma. Study results and caveats: Unique clonotypes were roughly 8-fold more numerous in blood than in tumor. Mean clonality was approximately 0.11 in tumors and about 0.07 in blood, not significantly different. The resected pancreatic cancer cohort was biased toward the minority with early-stage disease.

The assay was immunoSEQ multiplex PCR, and TCRdb's table has in-frame clones only and misses some. The table has 85,000 to 120,000 clones, around 96% seen once; the top ten hold 2.5% to 3.5%. Losses at the gene ends were 5 bases for V and 6 bases for J; bases not matched to a gene: 5. The CDR3 length is 13 residues. CDR1 and CDR2 from the germline V gene are MNHEY and SMNVEV (reference sequence). Selected pancreatic ductal adenocarcinoma patients had undergone surgery without neoadjuvant therapy. In regard to this clone: Its antigen is not identified.

The source of this sequence is a human donor with pancreatic ductal adenocarcinoma. V gene TRBV27 combines with J gene TRBJ1-2; 8 bases map to TRBD1. The sequenced sample was PBMCs. The CDR3 DNA is TGTGCCAGCAGTGACAGGGGTCCCAATGGCTACACCTTC. Residues: CASSDRGPNGYTF.